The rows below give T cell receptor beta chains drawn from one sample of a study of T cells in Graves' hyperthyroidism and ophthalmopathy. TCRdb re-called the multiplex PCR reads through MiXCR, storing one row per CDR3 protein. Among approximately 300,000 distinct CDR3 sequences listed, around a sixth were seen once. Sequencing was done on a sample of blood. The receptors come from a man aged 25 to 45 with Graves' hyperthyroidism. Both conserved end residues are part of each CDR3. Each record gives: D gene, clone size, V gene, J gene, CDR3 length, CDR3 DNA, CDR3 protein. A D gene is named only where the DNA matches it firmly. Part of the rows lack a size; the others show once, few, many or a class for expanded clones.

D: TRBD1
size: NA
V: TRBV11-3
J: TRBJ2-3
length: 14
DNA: TGTGCCAGCAGCCGGGACAGGGACACAGATACGCAGTATTTT
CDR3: CASSRDRDTDTQYF

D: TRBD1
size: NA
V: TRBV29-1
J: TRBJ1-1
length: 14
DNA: TGCAGCGCTACACAACAGGGGAGAGGCACTGAAGCTTTCTTT
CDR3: CSATQQGRGTEAFF

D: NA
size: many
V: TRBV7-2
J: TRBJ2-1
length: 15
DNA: TGTGCCAGCAGCTTAACACTGTCCAATTACAATGAGCAGTTCTTC
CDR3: CASSLTLSNYNEQFF

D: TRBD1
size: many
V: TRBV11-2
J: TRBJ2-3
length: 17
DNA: TGTGCCAGCGGTTCCGGGACAGACATTGCTAGCACAGATACGCAGTATTTT
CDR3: CASGSGTDIASTDTQYF

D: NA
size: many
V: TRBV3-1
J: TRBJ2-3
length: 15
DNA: TGTGCCAGCAGCCAAGGGACGGGTTTAACGGATACGCAGTATTTT
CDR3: CASSQGTGLTDTQYF

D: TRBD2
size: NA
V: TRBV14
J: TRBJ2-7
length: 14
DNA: TGTGCCAGCAGCCGGACTAGCGACTCCTACGAGCAGTACTTC
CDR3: CASSRTSDSYEQYF

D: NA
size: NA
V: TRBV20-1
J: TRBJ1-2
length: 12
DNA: TGCAGTGCCCCCCTTGAGGGGCCCGGCTACACCTTC
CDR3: CSAPLEGPGYTF

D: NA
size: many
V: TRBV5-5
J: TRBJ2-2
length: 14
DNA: TGTGCCAGCAGCCCCAAGGGAGAGGTCGGGGAGCTGTTTTTT
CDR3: CASSPKGEVGELFF

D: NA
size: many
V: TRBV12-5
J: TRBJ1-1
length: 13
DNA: TGTGCTAGTGGTGCGGTTAGCGGCACTGAAGCTTTCTTT
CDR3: CASGAVSGTEAFF

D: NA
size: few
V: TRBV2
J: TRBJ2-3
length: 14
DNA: TGTGCCAGCAGCTTAACTAGTATAACAGATACGCAGTATTTT
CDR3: CASSLTSITDTQYF

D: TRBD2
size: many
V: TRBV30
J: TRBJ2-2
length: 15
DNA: TGTGCCTGGGGGAGAGGGACTACGAACACCGGGGAGCTGTTTTTT
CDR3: CAWGRGTTNTGELFF

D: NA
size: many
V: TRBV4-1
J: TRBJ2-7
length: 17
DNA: TGCGCCAGCAGCCAAGAAAGAGGTGGACCCGGCTCCTACGAGCAGTACTTC
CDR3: CASSQERGGPGSYEQYF

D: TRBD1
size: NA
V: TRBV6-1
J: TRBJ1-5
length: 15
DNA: TGTGCCAGCAGGTCCCTGGGACAGGGTTATCAGCCCCAGCATTTT
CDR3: CASRSLGQGYQPQHF

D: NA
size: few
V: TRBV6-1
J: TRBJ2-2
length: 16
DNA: TGTGCCAGCAGCCCCCGATACGCCGGAGACACCGGGGAGCTGTTTTTT
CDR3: CASSPRYAGDTGELFF

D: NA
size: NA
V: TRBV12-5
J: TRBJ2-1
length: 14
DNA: TGTGCTAGTGCCCCGGGGGGCGTAAACAATGAGCAGTTCTTC
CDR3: CASAPGGVNNEQFF

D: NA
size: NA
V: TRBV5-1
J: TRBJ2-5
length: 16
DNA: TGCGCCAGCAGCTGGCCGTCGGGGACAATCGCGGAGACCCAGTACTTC
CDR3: CASSWPSGTIAETQYF

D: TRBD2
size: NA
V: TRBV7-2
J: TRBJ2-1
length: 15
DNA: TGTGCCAGCAGCGAAGCGGGAGGCCTGTACAATGAGCAGTTCTTC
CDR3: CASSEAGGLYNEQFF

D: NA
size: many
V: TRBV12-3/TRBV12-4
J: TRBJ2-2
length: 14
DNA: TGTGCCAGCAGTTGGAAGCAGGGGACCGGGGAGCTGTTTTTT
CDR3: CASSWKQGTGELFF

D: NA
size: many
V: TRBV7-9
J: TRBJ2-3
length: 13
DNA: TGTGCCAGCCGCCCCATGGCCCCAGATACGCAGTATTTT
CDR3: CASRPMAPDTQYF

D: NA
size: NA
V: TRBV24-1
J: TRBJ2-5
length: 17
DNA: TGTGCCACCAGTGATCCAGCTCGCGGGGGACAGCAAGAGACCCAGTACTTC
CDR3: CATSDPARGGQQETQYF

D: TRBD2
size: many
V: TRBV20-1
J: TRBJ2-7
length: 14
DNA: TGCAGTGCTAGGTCGCGGGAGAGTTCCTACGAGCAGTACTTC
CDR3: CSARSRESSYEQYF

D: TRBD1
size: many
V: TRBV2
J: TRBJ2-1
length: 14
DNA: TGTGCCAGCACCCGAGATACAGGGGGCGATGAGCAGTTCTTC
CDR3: CASTRDTGGDEQFF

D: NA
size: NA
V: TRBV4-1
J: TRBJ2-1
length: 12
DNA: TGCGCCAGCAGCCAAGATCACGGGGGCCTGTTCTTC
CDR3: CASSQDHGGLFF

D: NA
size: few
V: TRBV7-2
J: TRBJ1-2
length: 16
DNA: TGTGCCAGCAGCTTAACCCTGGCAGGGGCTAACTATGGCTACACCTTC
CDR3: CASSLTLAGANYGYTF

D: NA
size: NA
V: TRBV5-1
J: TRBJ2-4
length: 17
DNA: TGCGCCAGCAGCCCGCACCCCATTACAGGGGCCAAAAACATTCAGTACTTC
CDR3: CASSPHPITGAKNIQYF

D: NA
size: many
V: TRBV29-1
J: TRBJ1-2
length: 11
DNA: TGCAGCGTGGGGGGCGTGGATGGCTACACCTTC
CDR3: CSVGGVDGYTF

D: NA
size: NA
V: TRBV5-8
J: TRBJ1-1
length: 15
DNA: TGTGCCAGCAGCTTGGCGGGGCCAAGTAACACTGAAGCTTTCTTT
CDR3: CASSLAGPSNTEAFF

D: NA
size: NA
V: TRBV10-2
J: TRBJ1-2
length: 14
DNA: TGCGCCAGCAGTGGGGAGGGGTGGCGTAGTGGCTACACCTTC
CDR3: CASSGEGWRSGYTF

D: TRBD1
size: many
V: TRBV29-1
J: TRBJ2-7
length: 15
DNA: TGCAGCGTTGAAGCTGGGACAGGGGCGGGATACGAGCAGTACTTC
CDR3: CSVEAGTGAGYEQYF

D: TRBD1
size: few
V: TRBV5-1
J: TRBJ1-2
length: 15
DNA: TGCGCCAGCAGCTTGGCCGGACAGGGATTATATGGCTACACCTTC
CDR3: CASSLAGQGLYGYTF

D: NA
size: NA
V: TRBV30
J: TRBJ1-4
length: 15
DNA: TGTGCCTGGAGTGTATGGAGCCAACCTAATGAAAAACTGTTTTTT
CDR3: CAWSVWSQPNEKLFF

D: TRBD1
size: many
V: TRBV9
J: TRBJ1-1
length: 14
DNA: TGTGCCAGCAGCGTGGCAACAGGGGGCACTGAAGCTTTCTTT
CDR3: CASSVATGGTEAFF

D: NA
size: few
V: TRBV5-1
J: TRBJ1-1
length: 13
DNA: TGCGCCAGCAGCTCACTAAGACCAGAGGGAGCTTTCTTT
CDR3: CASSSLRPEGAFF

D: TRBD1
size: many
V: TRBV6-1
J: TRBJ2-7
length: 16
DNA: TGTGCCAGCACCTCTGGGGCAGGACAGGTAGCCTACGAGCAGTACTTC
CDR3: CASTSGAGQVAYEQYF